This TCR beta chain is drawn from a study of immune cell composition in non-small cell lung cancer. Sequenced by immunoSEQ multiplex PCR; TCRdb stores in-frame clones only, minus some. The repertoire holds about 4,000 clones, 70% to 85% seen once, with approximately 22% in the top ten. This clone is medium-sized (0.01 to 0.1%) by share. The target antigen is unknown. Overall study findings and caveats: Squamous carcinomas (about 75%) more often had tumour-associated clones >0.5% than adenocarcinomas (around 33%). Lung adenocarcinomas had lower top 10 clone scores and clonality than squamous tumours. Tumour-reactive clones were not shown to match dominant in vivo tumour clones.

Trimming removed 9 bases at V and 7 bases at J, with 28 bases between. Germline V gene lookup returns CDR1 LNHDA and CDR2 SQIVND (reference sequence). CDR3 length: 17 amino acids. This chain connects TRBV19 to TRBJ2-4; either TRBD1 or TRBD2 may supply D (5 bases each). Sequenced sample: lung tumor tissue. This TCR was recovered from a human donor with non-small cell lung cancer. This chain's CDR3 is CARTYARDVVRGNIQYF. CDR3 DNA sequence: TGTGCCAGGACCTACGCAAGGGACGTGGTTAGGGGTAACATTCAGTACTTC.